Listed below are T cell receptor beta chains from one sample, sequenced in a study of T cell changes during pregnancy in multiple sclerosis. The repertoire was sequenced with immunoSEQ multiplex PCR; TCRdb's copy has only in-frame clones and lacks some. The sample carries about 45,000 clones, under 95% recorded once. The sample was CD8+ T cells from peripheral blood mononuclear cells, taken in the second trimester of pregnancy. The origin of the receptors is a female donor with multiple sclerosis, enrolled in a pregnancy study. The CDR3 runs from the conserved cysteine through the conserved F or W. A D gene is named only where the DNA matches it firmly.

CDR3 DNA | CDR3 protein | V gene | D gene | J gene
TGTGCCAGCAAATCTAGCGGGGTCTCCTACGAGCAGTACTTC | CASKSSGVSYEQYF | TRBV2 | TRBD2 | TRBJ2-7
TGTGCCAGCAGTTTCGGAGGGTCGGACTACGAGCAGTACTTC | CASSFGGSDYEQYF | TRBV6-5 | NA | TRBJ2-7
TGTGCCAGCAGCTCCGGGGGGGCTGTTGAGCAGTTCTTC | CASSSGGAVEQFF | TRBV11-2 | TRBD2 | TRBJ2-1
TGTGCCAGCAACAGGGGGCAAGATGGCTACACCTTC | CASNRGQDGYTF | TRBV5-6 | TRBD1 | TRBJ1-2
TGTGCCAGCAGGGGGGGGACGAACTACGAGCAGTACTTC | CASRGGTNYEQYF | TRBV7-2 | TRBD2 | TRBJ2-7
TGCGCCAGCAGCCTTGAACAGGGAGCCAAAAACATTCAGTACTTC | CASSLEQGAKNIQYF | TRBV4-3 | NA | TRBJ2-4
TGTGCCAGCAGCGTACAGGTCGGGGCCAACGTCCTGACTTTC | CASSVQVGANVLTF | TRBV9 | NA | TRBJ2-6
TGTGCCTGGAGCGCTGAAGCGGGGGACAACGAGCAGTACTTC | CAWSAEAGDNEQYF | TRBV30 | TRBD2 | TRBJ2-7
TGTGCCAGCAGTGAAGTTTCGGGAGACTACAATGAGCAGTTCTTC | CASSEVSGDYNEQFF | TRBV6-1 | NA | TRBJ2-1
TGTGCCATCAGTACGACTTCGGGACAGGATACAGTTTATGGCTACACCTTC | CAISTTSGQDTVYGYTF | TRBV10-3 | TRBD1 | TRBJ1-2
TGTGCCAGCAGTGAGTTTGCGGGGACAGGGTCTTTCTATGGCTACACCTTC | CASSEFAGTGSFYGYTF | TRBV2 | TRBD1 | TRBJ1-2